A selection of T cell receptor beta chains follows, all from one sample in a study of T cell repertoires in cytomegalovirus infection. TCRdb passed the reads through MiXCR, listing each CDR3 protein once. The data hold about 700,000 distinct CDR3 sequences, with 30% to 40% observed a single time. Their target antigens are unknown. This sample comprised cultured PBMCs, obtained from culture after CMV antigen stimulation. The source is a human donor in good health (CMV status not recorded). Some clones in this sample may be carry-over from other donors' samples. CDR3s include the opening cysteine and the closing phenylalanine or tryptophan. Fields, in order: D gene, clone size, J gene, V gene, CDR3 DNA, CDR3 protein. The D gene is left open where the match is weak. Not every row has a clone size; where given, it reads once, few, many or a size class.

d_gene: TRBD1; abundance: .; j_gene: TRBJ2-7; v_gene: TRBV7-2; CDR3nt: TGTGCCAGCAGCCACAGGGGGCCTCACTACGAGCAGTACTTC; CDR3aa: CASSHRGPHYEQYF
d_gene: .; abundance: .; j_gene: TRBJ2-5; v_gene: TRBV7-9; CDR3nt: TGTGCCAGCAGCTTAGTAGCGGCCTCCCGGACCCAGTACTTC; CDR3aa: CASSLVAASRTQYF
d_gene: .; abundance: few; j_gene: TRBJ2-7; v_gene: TRBV7-2; CDR3nt: TGTGCCAGCAGCCCCCAGCCCGGACAGCCGTCCTACGAGCAGTACTTC; CDR3aa: CASSPQPGQPSYEQYF
d_gene: .; abundance: .; j_gene: TRBJ1-1; v_gene: TRBV15; CDR3nt: TGTGCCACCAGCAGAGATCAATCCGGTACTGAAGCTTTCTTT; CDR3aa: CATSRDQSGTEAFF
d_gene: .; abundance: few; j_gene: TRBJ2-5; v_gene: TRBV7-2; CDR3nt: TGTGCCAGCAGACAGGACGCTGAGACCCAGTACTTC; CDR3aa: CASRQDAETQYF
d_gene: TRBD1; abundance: .; j_gene: TRBJ2-3; v_gene: TRBV7-6; CDR3nt: TGTGCCAGCAGCCCAGCCGGACAGGCCAGCACAGATACGCAGTATTTT; CDR3aa: CASSPAGQASTDTQYF
d_gene: .; abundance: few; j_gene: TRBJ1-1; v_gene: TRBV5-6; CDR3nt: TGTGCCAGCAGCTCCCGGGGAAGCCTCATGAACACTGAAGCTTTCTTT; CDR3aa: CASSSRGSLMNTEAFF
d_gene: TRBD1; abundance: few; j_gene: TRBJ1-1; v_gene: TRBV6-1; CDR3nt: TGTGCCAGCTACAGGGGAAGGCCTGAAGCTTTCTTT; CDR3aa: CASYRGRPEAFF
d_gene: TRBD1; abundance: .; j_gene: TRBJ2-3; v_gene: TRBV29-1; CDR3nt: TGCAGCGTTGACAGGGGGCAAGCAGATACGCAGTATTTT; CDR3aa: CSVDRGQADTQYF
d_gene: TRBD2; abundance: .; j_gene: TRBJ2-1; v_gene: TRBV19; CDR3nt: TGTGCCAGTAGTATAGCCGGGACTAGCAGGTACAATGAGCAGTTCTTC; CDR3aa: CASSIAGTSRYNEQFF
d_gene: TRBD1; abundance: few; j_gene: TRBJ2-2; v_gene: TRBV11-3; CDR3nt: TGTGCCAGCAGCTCGGACAGGGGTACCGGGGAGCTGTTTTTT; CDR3aa: CASSSDRGTGELFF
d_gene: .; abundance: few; j_gene: TRBJ1-5; v_gene: TRBV12-3/TRBV12-4; CDR3nt: TGTGCCAGCAGGCCAACCCTCCGGGGGCTCGTCCCTAATCAGCCCCAGCATTTT; CDR3aa: CASRPTLRGLVPNQPQHF
d_gene: .; abundance: .; j_gene: TRBJ2-7; v_gene: TRBV6-1; CDR3nt: TGTGCCAGCACGGGCAGGGGACCCGAGCAGTACTTC; CDR3aa: CASTGRGPEQYF
d_gene: .; abundance: few; j_gene: TRBJ2-5; v_gene: TRBV11-3; CDR3nt: TGTGCCAGCAGCTTAGGAGGACAGTCACAAGAGACCCAGTACTTC; CDR3aa: CASSLGGQSQETQYF
d_gene: .; abundance: .; j_gene: TRBJ2-6; v_gene: TRBV19; CDR3nt: TGTGCCAGTAAGGCAGCGGATTCCGGGGCCAACGTCCTGACTTTC; CDR3aa: CASKAADSGANVLTF
d_gene: TRBD1; abundance: .; j_gene: TRBJ2-1; v_gene: TRBV11-3; CDR3nt: TGTGCCAGCAGTCCCCAGGGGACAGGGGTTAATGAGCAGTTCTTC; CDR3aa: CASSPQGTGVNEQFF
d_gene: .; abundance: .; j_gene: TRBJ2-6; v_gene: TRBV6-6; CDR3nt: TGTGCCAGCAGTTACGGGGACCCAGGGACGCGCCACTCCTCCTCTGGGGCCAACGTCCTGACTTTC; CDR3aa: CASSYGDPGTRHSSSGANVLTF
d_gene: TRBD1; abundance: once; j_gene: TRBJ1-1; v_gene: TRBV6-4; CDR3nt: TGTGCCAGCAGTGGGGAAGGGGGCATCCAAGCTTTCTTT; CDR3aa: CASSGEGGIQAFF
d_gene: TRBD2; abundance: .; j_gene: TRBJ2-5; v_gene: TRBV20-1; CDR3nt: TGCAGTGCTAGAGATATGACTAGCGGGATCTGGGAGACCCAGTACTTC; CDR3aa: CSARDMTSGIWETQYF
d_gene: .; abundance: .; j_gene: TRBJ2-7; v_gene: TRBV5-1; CDR3nt: TGCGCCAGCAGCTCTACAGGGAAGCAGTACTTC; CDR3aa: CASSSTGKQYF
d_gene: .; abundance: .; j_gene: TRBJ2-5; v_gene: TRBV10-3; CDR3nt: TGTGCCATCAGTGAACGGCTAGCTGAGACCCAGTACTTC; CDR3aa: CAISERLAETQYF
d_gene: .; abundance: once; j_gene: TRBJ2-5; v_gene: TRBV4-3; CDR3nt: TGCGCCAGCAGCCATGAAGGAGGGTATGGAGAGACCCAGTACTTC; CDR3aa: CASSHEGGYGETQYF
d_gene: .; abundance: .; j_gene: TRBJ2-3; v_gene: TRBV20-1; CDR3nt: TGCAGTGCTAGAGGAGGGAGTGAAGATACGCAGTATTTT; CDR3aa: CSARGGSEDTQYF
d_gene: .; abundance: .; j_gene: TRBJ2-7; v_gene: TRBV4-1; CDR3nt: TGCGCCAGCAGCCAAGGGAGGACTATTCCCTCCTACGAGCAGTACTTC; CDR3aa: CASSQGRTIPSYEQYF
d_gene: TRBD1; abundance: .; j_gene: TRBJ2-5; v_gene: TRBV15; CDR3nt: TGTGCCACCAGCAGAGATAGGCTGTTATACCGGGACAGAAAAGAGACCCAGTACTTC; CDR3aa: CATSRDRLLYRDRKETQYF
d_gene: .; abundance: .; j_gene: TRBJ2-2; v_gene: TRBV11-2; CDR3nt: TGTGCCAGCAGCTTAGATAGGCTCTCCGGGGAGCTGTTTTTT; CDR3aa: CASSLDRLSGELFF
d_gene: TRBD1; abundance: few; j_gene: TRBJ1-5; v_gene: TRBV7-2; CDR3nt: TGTGCCAGCAGCATTGACAGGGGGAGTCAGCCCCAGCATTTT; CDR3aa: CASSIDRGSQPQHF
d_gene: TRBD2; abundance: .; j_gene: TRBJ2-7; v_gene: TRBV20-1; CDR3nt: TGCAGTGCTGAGCTAGCGGGGGCATCCTACGAGCAGTACTTC; CDR3aa: CSAELAGASYEQYF
d_gene: TRBD1; abundance: .; j_gene: TRBJ2-1; v_gene: TRBV11-2; CDR3nt: TGTGCCAGCAGCAGCCGGAACAGGGGATACGAGCAGTTCTTC; CDR3aa: CASSSRNRGYEQFF
d_gene: .; abundance: .; j_gene: TRBJ2-3; v_gene: TRBV2; CDR3nt: TGTGCCAGCAGTGAAGCTAGAAGCACAGATACGCAGTATTTT; CDR3aa: CASSEARSTDTQYF
d_gene: .; abundance: few; j_gene: TRBJ2-3; v_gene: TRBV5-1; CDR3nt: TGCGCCAGCAGCCCCGTGGCGGGCACAGATACGCAGTATTTT; CDR3aa: CASSPVAGTDTQYF
d_gene: .; abundance: few; j_gene: TRBJ1-1; v_gene: TRBV6-8; CDR3nt: TGTGCCAGCAGGAAAAGAGCAGGGGCAGGGACTGAAGCTTTCTTT; CDR3aa: CASRKRAGAGTEAFF
d_gene: .; abundance: .; j_gene: TRBJ2-3; v_gene: TRBV12-3/TRBV12-4; CDR3nt: TGTGCCAGCAGTTTATGGGGGCGAGCGACAGATACGCAGTATTTT; CDR3aa: CASSLWGRATDTQYF
d_gene: TRBD1; abundance: .; j_gene: TRBJ1-2; v_gene: TRBV5-6; CDR3nt: TGTGCCAGCAGCATCGGGACAGGAGGGCGTTATGGCTACACCTTC; CDR3aa: CASSIGTGGRYGYTF
d_gene: TRBD2; abundance: .; j_gene: TRBJ2-3; v_gene: TRBV6-2/TRBV6-3; CDR3nt: TGTGCCAGCAGTTCGGGACTAGCGGAAAGAGGCACAGATACGCAGTATTTT; CDR3aa: CASSSGLAERGTDTQYF
d_gene: TRBD2; abundance: .; j_gene: TRBJ2-1; v_gene: TRBV6-2/TRBV6-3; CDR3nt: TGTGCCAGCAGTTACACAAAAACCCTAAGGACTAGCGGGAGGTTGTTCGATGAGCAGTTCTTC; CDR3aa: CASSYTKTLRTSGRLFDEQFF
d_gene: .; abundance: .; j_gene: TRBJ2-1; v_gene: TRBV7-2; CDR3nt: TGTGCCAGCAGCTTCGTGCCCCTTGATGAGCAGTTCTTC; CDR3aa: CASSFVPLDEQFF
d_gene: .; abundance: few; j_gene: TRBJ1-5; v_gene: TRBV4-1; CDR3nt: TGCGCCAGCAGCCAGGCGGGTGCCAATCAGCCCCAGCATTTT; CDR3aa: CASSQAGANQPQHF
d_gene: .; abundance: .; j_gene: TRBJ2-7; v_gene: TRBV7-2; CDR3nt: TGTGCCAGCACCTGGGGGGGCACGGGCGAGCAGTACTTC; CDR3aa: CASTWGGTGEQYF
d_gene: .; abundance: .; j_gene: TRBJ1-6; v_gene: TRBV5-5; CDR3nt: TGTGCCAGCAGCCCCCCCTCCAGGGTTAATTCACCCCTCCACTTT; CDR3aa: CASSPPSRVNSPLHF
d_gene: .; abundance: .; j_gene: TRBJ2-1; v_gene: TRBV7-6; CDR3nt: TGTGCCAGCAGCTTCAGGACAGAGTCCTACAATGAGCAGTTCTTC; CDR3aa: CASSFRTESYNEQFF
d_gene: .; abundance: many; j_gene: TRBJ2-1; v_gene: TRBV7-2; CDR3nt: TGTGCCAGCAGTAGCCGTGCGCCCTACAATGAGCAGTTCTTC; CDR3aa: CASSSRAPYNEQFF
d_gene: TRBD2; abundance: .; j_gene: TRBJ2-5; v_gene: TRBV7-4; CDR3nt: TGTGCCAGCAGCTTATGCACCCAGATGCTCAGCGGGAGAGGTAGAGAGACCCAGTACTTC; CDR3aa: CASSLCTQMLSGRGRETQYF
d_gene: TRBD1; abundance: many; j_gene: TRBJ1-4; v_gene: TRBV7-6; CDR3nt: TGTGCCAGCAGCTTAGGACAGGGGCTTGGAAAACTGTTTTTT; CDR3aa: CASSLGQGLGKLFF
d_gene: .; abundance: .; j_gene: TRBJ2-5; v_gene: TRBV9; CDR3nt: TGTGCCAGCAGCGTAGGTTTTAGTGAAGAGACCCAGTACTTC; CDR3aa: CASSVGFSEETQYF
d_gene: TRBD2; abundance: .; j_gene: TRBJ2-7; v_gene: TRBV20-1; CDR3nt: TGCAGTGCTACGTACACTAGCGGCGTCGAGCAGTACTTC; CDR3aa: CSATYTSGVEQYF
d_gene: TRBD2; abundance: many; j_gene: TRBJ2-7; v_gene: TRBV7-2; CDR3nt: TGTGCCAGCAGCTTAGGACTAGCGGCATCCTACGAGCAGTACTTC; CDR3aa: CASSLGLAASYEQYF
d_gene: .; abundance: few; j_gene: TRBJ2-3; v_gene: TRBV10-3; CDR3nt: TGTGCCATCTCCGAGGCCTCAAGAGCAGATACGCAGTATTTT; CDR3aa: CAISEASRADTQYF
d_gene: .; abundance: few; j_gene: TRBJ1-1; v_gene: TRBV29-1; CDR3nt: TGCAGCGCTCAAGGGTACACTGAAGCTTTCTTT; CDR3aa: CSAQGYTEAFF
d_gene: TRBD1; abundance: few; j_gene: TRBJ1-2; v_gene: TRBV19; CDR3nt: TGTGCCAGTAGTATCGGCCAACAGGGGCTAGAGGGCTACACCTTC; CDR3aa: CASSIGQQGLEGYTF
d_gene: .; abundance: .; j_gene: TRBJ1-2; v_gene: TRBV28; CDR3nt: TGTGCCAGCAGAAGAACCAACGGCGGCTACACCTTC; CDR3aa: CASRRTNGGYTF
d_gene: .; abundance: many; j_gene: TRBJ2-1; v_gene: TRBV7-2; CDR3nt: TGTGCCAGCAGCTTACGCGGGATGCCTAACAATGAGCAGTTCTTC; CDR3aa: CASSLRGMPNNEQFF
d_gene: .; abundance: .; j_gene: TRBJ1-5; v_gene: TRBV19; CDR3nt: TGTGCCAGTAGTAAACAGCGCAATCAGCCCCAGCATTTT; CDR3aa: CASSKQRNQPQHF
d_gene: .; abundance: many; j_gene: TRBJ1-5; v_gene: TRBV7-2; CDR3nt: TGTGCCAGCAGCTTTATGGGGAGCAATCAGCCCCAGCATTTT; CDR3aa: CASSFMGSNQPQHF
d_gene: TRBD2; abundance: .; j_gene: TRBJ2-1; v_gene: TRBV15; CDR3nt: TGTGCCACCAGCAGAGGCCAGCGGGGGAATGAGCAGTTCTTC; CDR3aa: CATSRGQRGNEQFF
d_gene: TRBD2; abundance: few; j_gene: TRBJ2-7; v_gene: TRBV20-1; CDR3nt: TGCAGTGCTAGATCTAAAACTAGCGGGTCCTACGAGCAGTACTTC; CDR3aa: CSARSKTSGSYEQYF
d_gene: .; abundance: few; j_gene: TRBJ2-2; v_gene: TRBV7-8; CDR3nt: TGTGCCAGCAGCTTAGATCATTACGGTGTTGGCACCGGGGAGCTGTTTTTT; CDR3aa: CASSLDHYGVGTGELFF
d_gene: .; abundance: few; j_gene: TRBJ2-3; v_gene: TRBV29-1; CDR3nt: TGCAGCGTTGAAGATCCGGGTACAGATACGCAGTATTTT; CDR3aa: CSVEDPGTDTQYF
d_gene: TRBD1; abundance: few; j_gene: TRBJ2-1; v_gene: TRBV7-6; CDR3nt: TGTGCCAGCACCTTAGGGGCAGGGGGCTCGGATGAGCAGTTCTTC; CDR3aa: CASTLGAGGSDEQFF
d_gene: TRBD1; abundance: .; j_gene: TRBJ2-5; v_gene: TRBV5-3; CDR3nt: TGTGCCAGCAGCTTGGACGGACAGGTGAAGAATGAAGAGACCCAGTACTTC; CDR3aa: CASSLDGQVKNEETQYF